This T cell receptor beta chain originates from a study of technical replicates of blood from four donors. Profiled with immunoSEQ multiplex PCR; TCRdb holds only in-frame clones, not every one. The repertoire holds 75,000 to 95,000 clones, 90% to 95% seen once, with 0.27% in the top ten. The germline V gene encodes CDR1 LGHNT and CDR2 FRNRAP. Trimming took 6 bases from V and 4 from J; bases not matched to a gene: 3. The CDR3 has 13 amino acids. Sequencing used T cells isolated from PBMCs. This TCR was recovered from a human donor in good health. V is TRBV12-5 and J is TRBJ1-2; 9 bases are a match to TRBD1. CDR3 residues: CASGRDRAYGYTF. The CDR3 DNA is TGTGCTAGTGGCCGGGACAGGGCCTATGGCTACACCTTC. The whole variable domain, filled in from reference TRBV12-5 and TRBJ1-2, reads DARVTQTPRHKVTEMGQEVTMRCQPILGHNTVFWYRQTMMQGLELLAYFRNRAPLDDSGMPKDRFSAEMPDATLATLKIQPSEPRDSAVYFCASGRDRAYGYTFGSGTRLTVV.